Listed below are T cell receptor beta chains from one sample, sequenced in a study of blood T cell repertoires in COVID-19. Profiled with immunoSEQ multiplex PCR; TCRdb holds only in-frame clones, not every one. The sample includes over 400,000 clones, roughly 88% of them seen just once. The sequenced sample consisted of peripheral blood. These TCRs come from a human donor in a cohort sampled during active COVID-19. The CDR3 runs from the conserved cysteine through the conserved F or W. Each record gives: J gene, clone size, D gene, V gene, CDR3 DNA, CDR3 protein. The D gene is left open where the match is weak. The size field is filled for only some rows; it gives once, few, many or a size class.

TRBJ1-1 | once | . | TRBV6-6 | TGTGCCAGCAGTAGGGGAGGCACTGAAGCTTTCTTT | CASSRGGTEAFF
TRBJ1-4 | . | TRBD1 | TRBV19 | TGTGCCAGTAGTTGGACAGGCTCAACTAATGAAAAACTGTTTTTT | CASSWTGSTNEKLFF
TRBJ2-2 | . | . | TRBV7-2 | TGTGCCAGCAGCTTAAACCGGGTCGGTACCGGGGAGCTGTTTTTT | CASSLNRVGTGELFF
TRBJ2-2 | . | . | TRBV10-3 | TGTGCCATCAGTGTTGGGCAGGGGCCTAGGGGGGAGCTGTTTTTT | CAISVGQGPRGELFF
TRBJ1-3 | . | . | TRBV7-8 | TGTGCCAGCAGCTACAACGGGGGGGGCTCTGGAAACACCATATATTTT | CASSYNGGGSGNTIYF
TRBJ1-3 | . | . | TRBV6-4 | TGTGCCAGCAGTGACCCGGACTATGGAGAAGGAAACACCATATATTTT | CASSDPDYGEGNTIYF
TRBJ1-2 | . | . | TRBV6-1 | TGTGCCAGCAGTGAAGTTGGGGCAGCAGCGTTTAACTATGGCTACACCTTC | CASSEVGAAAFNYGYTF
TRBJ1-2 | . | TRBD1 | TRBV18 | TGTGCCAGCTCACCTGGACAGGACTCCTATGGCTACACCTTC | CASSPGQDSYGYTF
TRBJ1-1 | . | . | TRBV11-2 | TGTGCCAGCAGCCCACTGACAGGTATCTATGTTGAAGCTTTCTTT | CASSPLTGIYVEAFF
TRBJ1-2 | few | . | TRBV21-1 | TGTGCCAGCAGCAAAAAGTTTACAGAAGGCTACACCTTC | CASSKKFTEGYTF
TRBJ2-1 | . | . | TRBV20-1 | TGCAGTGGTTTAGCGGAGATTGAGCAGTTCTTC | CSGLAEIEQFF
TRBJ1-2 | . | TRBD1 | TRBV15 | TGTGCCACCACCGGTGGGTTTGGTACAGGGGCTAACTATGGCTACACCTTC | CATTGGFGTGANYGYTF
TRBJ1-1 | . | . | TRBV30 | TGTGCCTGGAACAGGGCTGAAGCTTTCTTT | CAWNRAEAFF
TRBJ1-2 | . | . | TRBV5-1 | TGCGCCAGCAGCTACGACAGAGACTATGGCTACACCTTC | CASSYDRDYGYTF
TRBJ2-1 | once | . | TRBV5-4 | TGTGCCAGCAGCCGGGACTCTAGCTCCTACAATGAGCAGTTCTTC | CASSRDSSSYNEQFF
TRBJ2-7 | . | TRBD1 | TRBV5-8 | TGTGCCAGCAGGCCTAGACAGGGGGGGAACTCCTACGAGCAGTACTTC | CASRPRQGGNSYEQYF
TRBJ2-3 | . | . | TRBV5-1 | TGCGCCAGCAGCTTGGTTCGGGGAGTTGCAGATACGCAGTATTTT | CASSLVRGVADTQYF
TRBJ1-5 | . | . | TRBV28 | TGTGCCAGCAGTTTTGGAGGGGACGGATCCCAGCATTTT | CASSFGGDGSQHF
TRBJ2-5 | . | . | TRBV6-5 | TGTGCCAGCAGTCCTACCGGGACAATGGAGACCCAGTACTTC | CASSPTGTMETQYF
TRBJ2-5 | . | . | TRBV24-1 | TGTGCCACCAGTGACCCTAGGGGAGAGACCCAGTACTTC | CATSDPRGETQYF
TRBJ2-7 | . | . | TRBV19 | TGTGCCAGTAGTTATTCCCAGACCTACGAGCAGTACTTC | CASSYSQTYEQYF
TRBJ1-2 | . | . | TRBV3-1/TRBV3-2 | TGTGCCAGCAGCCAAGACCACAGCGGCCGTTATGGCTACACCTTC | CASSQDHSGRYGYTF
TRBJ2-7 | . | . | TRBV11-3 | TGTGCCAGCAGCTTAGGGGCCTGCCCGACAGATATCTACGAGCAGTACTTC | CASSLGACPTDIYEQYF
TRBJ1-6 | . | TRBD1 | TRBV5-4 | TGTGCCAGCAGCTGGCAGACAGGGCGTAATTCACCCCTCCACTTT | CASSWQTGRNSPLHF
TRBJ2-1 | . | TRBD1 | TRBV11-2 | TGTGCCAGCAGCCCGGGACAGGAGTACAATGAGCAGTTCTTC | CASSPGQEYNEQFF
TRBJ2-5 | . | TRBD2 | TRBV27 | TGTGCCAGCAGTTTGGCGGGAGGAGTAAGGGAGACCCAGTACTTC | CASSLAGGVRETQYF
TRBJ1-1 | once | . | TRBV29-1 | TGCAGCGTTGAAAAAGGGGTGGGACAAAGCGAAGCTTTCTTT | CSVEKGVGQSEAFF
TRBJ2-2 | once | TRBD1 | TRBV18 | TGTGCCAGCTCACCTCAACAGGGGACCGGGGAGCTGTTTTTT | CASSPQQGTGELFF
TRBJ2-5 | . | TRBD2 | TRBV2 | TGTGCCAGCACCGGAGGACTAGCGGGAGAGACCCAGTACTTC | CASTGGLAGETQYF
TRBJ2-4 | . | . | TRBV23-1 | TGCGCCAGCAGAAACCTGGGGCCGGGACTCAAAAACATTCAGTACTTC | CASRNLGPGLKNIQYF
TRBJ1-1 | . | TRBD1 | TRBV6-5 | TGTGCCAGCAGTTACGCTCCGGACAGGAATGAAGCTTTCTTT | CASSYAPDRNEAFF
TRBJ1-3 | . | . | TRBV5-8 | TGTGCCAGCAGCTTTAGGAGTGATGGAAACACCATATATTTT | CASSFRSDGNTIYF
TRBJ2-3 | once | TRBD2 | TRBV28 | TGTGCCAGCACCAACCCCGCCGGGACTAGCGGGAGGGGACTCCCGCCAGATACGCAGTATTTT | CASTNPAGTSGRGLPPDTQYF
TRBJ1-1 | . | TRBD1 | TRBV18 | TGTGCCAGCTCGCCTGGACAGGGGTTGACTGAAGCTTTCTTT | CASSPGQGLTEAFF
TRBJ2-5 | once | . | TRBV30 | TGTGCCTGGAGTAGACAGTATCCAGAGACCCAGTACTTC | CAWSRQYPETQYF
TRBJ2-5 | . | TRBD1 | TRBV28 | TGTGCCAGCAGTTTATCCCGGACAGGGGGAAATTCCCAGTACTTC | CASSLSRTGGNSQYF
TRBJ2-7 | few | TRBD2 | TRBV7-2 | TGTGCCAGCAGCCTCGGGGAAGCGGGAGGGCCCTACGAGCAGTACTTC | CASSLGEAGGPYEQYF
TRBJ2-6 | . | . | TRBV18 | TGTGCCAGCTCACCACGACAATTAGGAGGGGCCAACGTCCTGACTTTC | CASSPRQLGGANVLTF
TRBJ1-2 | . | . | TRBV15 | TGTGCCACCAGCCTCGGGGGTTCTGGCTACACCTTC | CATSLGGSGYTF
TRBJ2-7 | . | . | TRBV6-5 | TGTGCCAGCAGTCGCGACAGGCTCTCCTACGAGCAGTACTTC | CASSRDRLSYEQYF
TRBJ1-3 | . | . | TRBV29-1 | TGCAGCGTTGAAGCGAGAACTGGAAACACCATATATTTT | CSVEARTGNTIYF
TRBJ1-2 | . | . | TRBV3-1/TRBV3-2 | TGTGCCAGCACCCCGCGCGTAGATCATATCGATGGCTACACCTTC | CASTPRVDHIDGYTF
TRBJ2-7 | . | TRBD2 | TRBV28 | TGTGCCAGCAGCATCCAGCTAGCGGGACGCCGGGAGGAGCAGTACTTC | CASSIQLAGRREEQYF
TRBJ2-2 | . | TRBD1 | TRBV18 | TGTGCCAGCTCCTCGAACCTTCAAGAACAGGGGTGGACCGGGGAGCTGTTTTTT | CASSSNLQEQGWTGELFF
TRBJ2-1 | . | TRBD2 | TRBV10-1 | TGCGCCACCCGGGCGGGAGGTTCCTACAATGAGCAGTTCTTC | CATRAGGSYNEQFF
TRBJ2-1 | . | . | TRBV30 | TGTGCCTGTAAAGGTGGGCTAGCGAGCAATGAGCAGTTCTTC | CACKGGLASNEQFF